The TCR beta chain under discussion was sequenced for a study of blood T cells in healthy people across ages. Study background: For every two T cells, template switching captured about one barcoded beta molecule.

A J-beta primer mix and a sample-barcoded 5' primer were used in a second PCR of about 7 to 12 cycles. Using its own MiXCR run on the 5' RACE reads, TCRdb lists one record per CDR3 protein. Here the sample spans around 800,000 distinct CDR3 sequences, approximately 24% being singletons. Another study also made use of these data, one on T cells of mothers and their children. That report notes: RNA was extracted, and all of it went into cDNA synthesis at around 1.5 ug per 15 ul.

The sample comprised blood. The receptor's source is a boy aged 5 to 17 in good health.

CDR3 DNA: TGTGCCAGCAGCCACACTAGGGGTGACAATGAGCAGTTCTTC. It translates to CASSHTRGDNEQFF. This chain links TRBV3-1 with TRBJ2-7; D might be TRBD1 or TRBD2, each matching 5 bases. The DNA end is more similar to TRBJ2-1, so the J call may be wrong. CDR1 LGHDT and CDR2 YNNKEL come from the germline V gene (reference sequence). The CDR3 contains 14 residues.